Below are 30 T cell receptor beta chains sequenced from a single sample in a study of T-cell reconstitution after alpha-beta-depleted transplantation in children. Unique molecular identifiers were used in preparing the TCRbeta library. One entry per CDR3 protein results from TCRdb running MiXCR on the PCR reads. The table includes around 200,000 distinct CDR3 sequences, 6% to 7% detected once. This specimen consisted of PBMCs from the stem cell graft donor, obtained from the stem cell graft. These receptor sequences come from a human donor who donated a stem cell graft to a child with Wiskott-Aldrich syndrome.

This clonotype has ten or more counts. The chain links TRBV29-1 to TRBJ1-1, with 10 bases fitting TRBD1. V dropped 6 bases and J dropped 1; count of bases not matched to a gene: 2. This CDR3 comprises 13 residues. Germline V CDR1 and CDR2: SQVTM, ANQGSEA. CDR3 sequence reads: CSVRQGANTEAFF. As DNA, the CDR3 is TGCAGCGTCCGACAGGGGGCGAACACTGAAGCTTTCTTT. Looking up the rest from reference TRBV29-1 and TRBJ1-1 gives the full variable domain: SAVISQKPSRDICQRGTSLTIQCQVDSQVTMMFWYRQQPGQSLTLIATANQGSEATYESGFVIDKFPISRPNLTFSTLTVSNMSPEDSSIYLCSVRQGANTEAFFGQGTRLTVV.

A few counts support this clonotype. CDR3 loop: CASSLFANPTASMGYTF. The CDR3 nucleotides read TGCGCCAGCAGTTTGTTTGCTAACCCGACAGCAAGTATGGGCTACACCTTC. The V call is TRBV5-1, the J call TRBJ1-2, with D possibly TRBD1 on 5 matching bases. V was pared by 5 bases and J by 8 bases, with 28 bases between. This CDR3 region has 17 residues. Germline V gene sequence: CDR1 SGHRS, CDR2 YFSETQ.

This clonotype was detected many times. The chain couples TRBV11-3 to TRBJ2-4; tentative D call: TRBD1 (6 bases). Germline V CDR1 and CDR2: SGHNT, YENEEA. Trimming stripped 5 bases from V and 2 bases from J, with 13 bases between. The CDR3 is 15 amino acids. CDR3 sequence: CASSPKQGPKNIQYF. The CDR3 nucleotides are TGTGCCAGCAGCCCAAAACAGGGCCCCAAAAACATTCAGTACTTC.

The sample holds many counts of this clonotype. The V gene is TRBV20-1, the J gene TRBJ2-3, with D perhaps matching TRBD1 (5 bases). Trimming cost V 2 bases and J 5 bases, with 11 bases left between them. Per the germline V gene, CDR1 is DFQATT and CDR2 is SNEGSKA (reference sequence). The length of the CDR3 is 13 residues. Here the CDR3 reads CSARRGRGDTQYF. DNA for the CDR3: TGCAGTGCTAGAAGGGGAAGGGGAGATACGCAGTATTTT.

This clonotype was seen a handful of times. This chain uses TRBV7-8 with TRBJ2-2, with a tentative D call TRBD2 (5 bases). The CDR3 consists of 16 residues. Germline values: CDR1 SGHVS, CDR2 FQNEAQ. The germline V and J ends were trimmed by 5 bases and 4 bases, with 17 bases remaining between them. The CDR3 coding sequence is TGTGCCAGCAGCCGTGCCCCTCAGCGGAGCACCGGGGAGCTGTTTTTT. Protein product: CASSRAPQRSTGELFF.

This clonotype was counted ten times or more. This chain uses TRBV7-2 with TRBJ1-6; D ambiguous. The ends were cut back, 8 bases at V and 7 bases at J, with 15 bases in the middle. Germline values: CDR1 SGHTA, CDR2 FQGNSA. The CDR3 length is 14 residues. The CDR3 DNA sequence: TGTGCCAGCGGGTGGGCCCATCGCAATTCACCCCTCCACTTT. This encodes CASGWAHRNSPLHF.

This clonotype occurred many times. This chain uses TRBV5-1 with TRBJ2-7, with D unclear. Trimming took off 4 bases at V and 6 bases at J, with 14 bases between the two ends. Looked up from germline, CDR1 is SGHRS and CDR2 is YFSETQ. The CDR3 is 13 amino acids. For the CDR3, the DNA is TGCGCCAGCAGCAAATTAGATCTACTCGAGCAGTACTTC. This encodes CASSKLDLLEQYF.

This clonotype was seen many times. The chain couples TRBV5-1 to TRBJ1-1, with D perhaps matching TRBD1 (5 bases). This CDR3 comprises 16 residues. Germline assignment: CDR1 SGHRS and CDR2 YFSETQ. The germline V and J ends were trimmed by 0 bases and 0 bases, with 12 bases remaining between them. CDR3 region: CASSLVPGTVNTEAFF. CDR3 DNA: TGCGCCAGCAGCTTGGTGCCCGGGACGGTGAACACTGAAGCTTTCTTT.

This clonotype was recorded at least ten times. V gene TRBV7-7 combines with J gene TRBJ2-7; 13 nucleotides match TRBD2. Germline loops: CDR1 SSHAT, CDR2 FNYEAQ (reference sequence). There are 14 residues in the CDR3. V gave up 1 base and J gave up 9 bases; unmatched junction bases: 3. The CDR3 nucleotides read TGTGCCAGCAGCTTAGAGGGGACTAGCGGGATGCAGTACTTC. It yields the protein CASSLEGTSGMQYF.

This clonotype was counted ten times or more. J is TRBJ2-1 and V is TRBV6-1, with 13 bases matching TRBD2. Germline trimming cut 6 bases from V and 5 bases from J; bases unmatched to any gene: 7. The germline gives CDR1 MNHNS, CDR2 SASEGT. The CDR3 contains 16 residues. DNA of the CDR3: TGTGCCAGCAGGCCCGGACTAGCGGGAGTTCACAATGAGCAGTTCTTC. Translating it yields CASRPGLAGVHNEQFF.

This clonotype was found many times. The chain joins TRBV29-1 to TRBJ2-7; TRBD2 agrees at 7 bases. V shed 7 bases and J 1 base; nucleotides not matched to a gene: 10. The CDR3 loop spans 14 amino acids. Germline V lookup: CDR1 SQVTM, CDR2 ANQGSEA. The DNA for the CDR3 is TGCAGCGCCGGGGGGTTCGGGCCATCCTACGAGCAGTACTTC. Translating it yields CSAGGFGPSYEQYF.

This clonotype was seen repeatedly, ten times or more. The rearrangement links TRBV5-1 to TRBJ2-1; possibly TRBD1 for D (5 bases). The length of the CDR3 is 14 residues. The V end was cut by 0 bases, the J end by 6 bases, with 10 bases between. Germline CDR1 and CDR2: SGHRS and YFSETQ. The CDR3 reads CASSLVRGINEQFF. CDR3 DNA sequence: TGCGCCAGCAGCTTGGTAAGGGGAATCAATGAGCAGTTCTTC.

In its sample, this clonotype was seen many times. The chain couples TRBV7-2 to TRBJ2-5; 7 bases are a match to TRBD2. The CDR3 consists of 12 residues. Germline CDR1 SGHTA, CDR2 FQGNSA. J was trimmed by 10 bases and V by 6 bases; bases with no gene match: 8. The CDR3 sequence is CASSINPGGQYF. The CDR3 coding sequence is TGTGCCAGCAGTATAAACCCGGGAGGCCAGTACTTC.

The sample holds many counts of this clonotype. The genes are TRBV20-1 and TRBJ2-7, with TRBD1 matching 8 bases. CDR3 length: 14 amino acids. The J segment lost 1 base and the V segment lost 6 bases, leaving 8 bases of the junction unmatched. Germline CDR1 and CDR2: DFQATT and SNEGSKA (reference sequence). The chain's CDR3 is CSALSDRGSYEQYF. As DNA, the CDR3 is TGCAGTGCCCTAAGCGACAGGGGATCCTACGAGCAGTACTTC.

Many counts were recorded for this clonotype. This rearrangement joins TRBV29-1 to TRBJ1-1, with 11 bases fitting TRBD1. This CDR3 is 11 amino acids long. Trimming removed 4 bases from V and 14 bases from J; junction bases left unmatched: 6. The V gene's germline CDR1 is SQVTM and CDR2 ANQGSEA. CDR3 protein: CSVVGDRGSFF. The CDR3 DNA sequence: TGCAGCGTTGTGGGGGACAGGGGGAGCTTCTTT.

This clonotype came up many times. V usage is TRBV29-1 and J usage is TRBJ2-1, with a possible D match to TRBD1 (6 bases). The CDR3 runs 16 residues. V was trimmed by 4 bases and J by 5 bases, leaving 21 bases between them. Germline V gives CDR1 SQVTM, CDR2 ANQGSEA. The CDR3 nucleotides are TGCAGCGTTGCGGGCTCACAGGGAACTCAAGACAATGAGCAGTTCTTC. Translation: CSVAGSQGTQDNEQFF.

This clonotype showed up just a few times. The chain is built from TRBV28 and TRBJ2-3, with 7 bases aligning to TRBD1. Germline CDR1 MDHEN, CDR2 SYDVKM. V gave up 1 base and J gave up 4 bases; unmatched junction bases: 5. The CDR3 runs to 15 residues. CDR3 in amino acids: CASSLLGTGADTQYF. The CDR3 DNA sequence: TGTGCCAGCAGTTTATTGGGCACAGGGGCAGATACGCAGTATTTT. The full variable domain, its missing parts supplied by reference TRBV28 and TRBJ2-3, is DVKVTQSSRYLVKRTGEKVFLECVQDMDHENMFWYRQDPGLGLRLIYFSYDVKMKEKGDIPEGYSVSREKKERFSLILESASTNQTSMYLCASSLLGTGADTQYFGPGTRLTVL.

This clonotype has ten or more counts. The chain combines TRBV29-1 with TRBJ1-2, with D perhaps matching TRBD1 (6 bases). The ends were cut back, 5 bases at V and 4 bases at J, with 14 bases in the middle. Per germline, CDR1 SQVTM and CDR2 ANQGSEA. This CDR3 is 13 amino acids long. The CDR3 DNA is TGCAGCGTTTGGACAGATGGGGTCTATGGCTACACCTTC. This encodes CSVWTDGVYGYTF.

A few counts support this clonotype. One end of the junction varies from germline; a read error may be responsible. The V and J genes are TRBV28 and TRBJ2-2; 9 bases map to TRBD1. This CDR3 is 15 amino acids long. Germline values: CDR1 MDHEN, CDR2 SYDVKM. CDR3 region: CAISRGTGFPGELFF. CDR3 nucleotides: TGTGCCATCAGTCGGGGGACAGGGTTTCCCGGGGAGCTGTTTTTT.

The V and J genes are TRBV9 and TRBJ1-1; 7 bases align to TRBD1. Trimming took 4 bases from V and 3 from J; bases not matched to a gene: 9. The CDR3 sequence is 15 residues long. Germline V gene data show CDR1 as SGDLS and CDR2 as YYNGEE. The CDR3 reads CASSLSTGLDTEAFF. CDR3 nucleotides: TGTGCCAGCAGCCTCTCGACAGGGTTGGACACTGAAGCTTTCTTT.

The CDR3: CASSEDSVPYEQYF. DNA for the CDR3: TGTGCCAGCAGTGAAGACAGCGTCCCCTACGAGCAGTACTTC. V is TRBV2 and J is TRBJ2-7; no firm D call. Trimming shortened V by 1 base and J by 2 bases, and 9 bases separated the two germline ends. Germline V CDR1 and CDR2: SNHLY, FYNNEI. The CDR3 consists of 14 residues.

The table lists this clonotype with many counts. This chain's CDR3 is CATSRGLNQPQHF. The DNA of the CDR3 is TGTGCCACCAGCAGAGGACTCAATCAGCCCCAGCATTTT. The J gene is TRBJ1-5, the V gene TRBV15; no firm D call. V was shortened by 1 base and J by 3 bases, with 4 bases between the two germline ends. Germline loops: CDR1 LNHNV, CDR2 YYDKDF (reference sequence). The CDR3 loop spans 13 amino acids.

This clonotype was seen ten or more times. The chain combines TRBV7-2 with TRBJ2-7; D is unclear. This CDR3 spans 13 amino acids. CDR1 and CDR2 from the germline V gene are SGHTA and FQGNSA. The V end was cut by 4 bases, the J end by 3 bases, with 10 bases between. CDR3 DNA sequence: TGTGCCAGCAGCTCCACACCTAACTACGAGCAGTACTTC. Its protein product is CASSSTPNYEQYF. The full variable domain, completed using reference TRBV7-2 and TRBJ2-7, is GAGVSQSPSNKVTEKGKDVELRCDPISGHTALYWYRQSLGQGLEFLIYFQGNSAPDKSGLPSDRFSAERTGGSVSTLTIQRTQQEDSAVYLCASSSTPNYEQYFGPGTRLTVT.

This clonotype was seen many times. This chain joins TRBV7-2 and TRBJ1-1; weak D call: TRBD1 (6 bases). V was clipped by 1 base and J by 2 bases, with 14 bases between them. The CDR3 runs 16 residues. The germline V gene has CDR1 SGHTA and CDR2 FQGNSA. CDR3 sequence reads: CASSLDLGGPNTEAFF. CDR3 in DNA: TGTGCCAGCAGCTTAGACCTCGGGGGGCCAAACACTGAAGCTTTCTTT.

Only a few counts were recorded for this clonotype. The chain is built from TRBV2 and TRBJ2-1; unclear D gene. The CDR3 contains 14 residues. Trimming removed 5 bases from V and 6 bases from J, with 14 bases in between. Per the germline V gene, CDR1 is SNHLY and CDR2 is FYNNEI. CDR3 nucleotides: TGTGCCAGCAGTAAGGGCCCCCCTGCCAATGAGCAGTTCTTC. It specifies CASSKGPPANEQFF.

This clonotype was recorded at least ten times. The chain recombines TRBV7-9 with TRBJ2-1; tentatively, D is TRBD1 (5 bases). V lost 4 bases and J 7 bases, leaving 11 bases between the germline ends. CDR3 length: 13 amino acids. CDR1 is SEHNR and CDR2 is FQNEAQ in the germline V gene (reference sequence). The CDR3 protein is CASSSQERNEQFF. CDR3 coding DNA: TGTGCCAGCAGCTCACAGGAAAGGAATGAGCAGTTCTTC. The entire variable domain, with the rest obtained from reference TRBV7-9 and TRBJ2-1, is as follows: DTGVSQNPRHKITKRGQNVTFRCDPISEHNRLYWYRQTLGQGPEFLTYFQNEAQLEKSRLLSDRFSAERPKGSFSTLEIQRTEQGDSAMYLCASSSQERNEQFFGPGTRLTVL.

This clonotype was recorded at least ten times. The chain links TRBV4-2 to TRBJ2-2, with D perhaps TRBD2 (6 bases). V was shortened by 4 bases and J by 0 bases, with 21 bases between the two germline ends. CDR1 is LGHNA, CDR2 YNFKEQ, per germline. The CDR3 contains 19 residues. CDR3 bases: TGTGCCAGCAGCCTTAACGGAGTGGCGGGGCCCGCGAACACCGGGGAGCTGTTTTTT. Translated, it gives CASSLNGVAGPANTGELFF.

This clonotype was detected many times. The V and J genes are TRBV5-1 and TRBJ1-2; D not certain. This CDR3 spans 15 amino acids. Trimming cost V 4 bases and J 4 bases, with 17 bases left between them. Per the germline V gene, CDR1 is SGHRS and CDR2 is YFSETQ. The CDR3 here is CASSAALTALYGYTF. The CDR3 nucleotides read TGCGCCAGCAGCGCCGCCCTCACCGCTCTCTATGGCTACACCTTC.

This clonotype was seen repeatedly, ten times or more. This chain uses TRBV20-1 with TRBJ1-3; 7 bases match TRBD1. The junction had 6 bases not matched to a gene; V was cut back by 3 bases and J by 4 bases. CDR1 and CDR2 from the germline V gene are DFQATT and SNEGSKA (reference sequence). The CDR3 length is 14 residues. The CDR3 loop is CSASDRVSGNTIYF. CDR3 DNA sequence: TGCAGTGCTAGCGACAGGGTATCAGGAAACACCATATATTTT.

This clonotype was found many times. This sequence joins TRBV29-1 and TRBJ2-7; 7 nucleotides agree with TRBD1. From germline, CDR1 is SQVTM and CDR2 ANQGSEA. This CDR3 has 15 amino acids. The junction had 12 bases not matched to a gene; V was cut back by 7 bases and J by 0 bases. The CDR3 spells CSAARDSRSSYEQYF. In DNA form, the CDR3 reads TGCAGCGCTGCAAGGGACAGCCGTAGCTCCTACGAGCAGTACTTC.